This record looks at one TCR beta chain sequence and its context. The antigen remains unidentified. The entry originates in a study of cytomegalovirus exposure and HLA in healthy donors. Study-level points and caveats: Analysis performed later found more than 15,000 TCR beta sequences associated with HLA alleles at 0.05 false discovery rate. The study listed around 150 cytomegalovirus-associated TCR beta chains.

13 Jbeta primers and 60 Vbeta primers were used for the PCR. Sequencing used immunoSEQ multiplex PCR; TCRdb keeps in-frame clones, though not all of them. The repertoire consists of over 200,000 clones, with 70% to 80% occurring once and the leading ten covering 1.8%. Trimming removed 6 bases from V and 13 bases from J; junction bases left unmatched: 11. The CDR3 is 14 amino acids. Germline V CDR1 and CDR2: SEHNR, FQNEAQ (reference sequence). The V call is TRBV7-9, the J call TRBJ1-4; 10 bases are shared with TRBD1. This TCR was recovered from a woman aged 30 to 39 in good health and CMV-seronegative. Sample: PBMCs. CDR3 sequence: CASRQDRGDERLFF. The CDR3 DNA reads as TGTGCCAGCAGACAGGACAGGGGGGACGAGAGACTGTTTTTT.